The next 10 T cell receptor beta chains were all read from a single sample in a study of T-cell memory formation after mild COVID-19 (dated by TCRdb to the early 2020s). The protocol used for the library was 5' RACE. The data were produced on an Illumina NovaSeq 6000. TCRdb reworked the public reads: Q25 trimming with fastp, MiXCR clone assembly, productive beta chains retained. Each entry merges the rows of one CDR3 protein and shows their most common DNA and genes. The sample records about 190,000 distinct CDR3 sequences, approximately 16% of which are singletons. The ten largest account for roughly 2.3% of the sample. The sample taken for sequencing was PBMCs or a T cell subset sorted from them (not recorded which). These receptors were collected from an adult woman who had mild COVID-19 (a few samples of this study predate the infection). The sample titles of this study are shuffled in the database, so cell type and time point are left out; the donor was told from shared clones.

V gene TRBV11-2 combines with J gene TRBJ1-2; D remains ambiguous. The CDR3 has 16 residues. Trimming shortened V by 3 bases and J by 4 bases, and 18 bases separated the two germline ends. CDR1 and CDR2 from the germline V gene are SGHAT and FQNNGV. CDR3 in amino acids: CASSFRAGGVGYGYTF. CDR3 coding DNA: TGTGCCAGCAGCTTTCGCGCCGGTGGGGTCGGCTATGGCTACACCTTC.

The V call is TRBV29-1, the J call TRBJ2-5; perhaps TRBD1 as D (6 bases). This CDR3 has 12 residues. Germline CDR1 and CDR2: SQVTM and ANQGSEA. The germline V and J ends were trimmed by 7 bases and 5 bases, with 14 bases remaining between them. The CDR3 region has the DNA TGCAGCGCAGGGGCGTTGGGTGAGACCCAGTACTTC. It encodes CSAGALGETQYF.

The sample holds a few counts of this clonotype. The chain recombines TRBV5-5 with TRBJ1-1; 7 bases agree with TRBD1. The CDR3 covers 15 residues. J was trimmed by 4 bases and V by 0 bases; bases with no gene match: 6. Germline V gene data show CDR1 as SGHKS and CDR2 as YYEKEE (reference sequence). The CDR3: CASSLVRGGATEAFF. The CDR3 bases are TGTGCCAGCAGCTTGGTTCGAGGGGGCGCCACTGAAGCTTTCTTT.

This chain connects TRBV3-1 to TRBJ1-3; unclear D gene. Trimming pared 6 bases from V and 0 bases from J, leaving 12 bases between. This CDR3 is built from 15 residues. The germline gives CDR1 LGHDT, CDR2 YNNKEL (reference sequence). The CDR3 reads CASSSVFLSGNTIYF. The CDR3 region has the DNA TGTGCCAGCAGTTCAGTATTCCTCTCTGGAAACACCATATATTTT.

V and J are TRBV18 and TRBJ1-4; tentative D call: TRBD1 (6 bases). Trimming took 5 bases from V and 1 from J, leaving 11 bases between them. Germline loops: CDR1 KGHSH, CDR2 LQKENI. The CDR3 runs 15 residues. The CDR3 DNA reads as TGTGCCAGCTCATCGACAGGAGGAACTAATGAAAAACTGTTTTTT. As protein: CASSSTGGTNEKLFF.

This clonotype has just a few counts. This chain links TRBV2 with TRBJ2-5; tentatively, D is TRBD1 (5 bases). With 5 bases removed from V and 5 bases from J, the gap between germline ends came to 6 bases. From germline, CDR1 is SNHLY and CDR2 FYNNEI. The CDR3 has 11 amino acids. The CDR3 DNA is TGTGCCAGCAGTAAGGGGGAGACCCAGTACTTC. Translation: CASSKGETQYF.

The CDR3 protein is CASSSFSGTGLITQYF. In nucleotides, the CDR3 is TGTGCCAGCAGCTCATTCTCCGGGACAGGCCTTATCACCCAGTACTTC. This chain joins TRBV7-9 and TRBJ2-5; 8 bases agree with TRBD1. Germline V gene data show CDR1 as SEHNR and CDR2 as FQNEAQ (reference sequence). The CDR3 is 16 residues long. The J segment lost 8 bases and the V segment lost 4 bases, leaving 15 bases of the junction unmatched.

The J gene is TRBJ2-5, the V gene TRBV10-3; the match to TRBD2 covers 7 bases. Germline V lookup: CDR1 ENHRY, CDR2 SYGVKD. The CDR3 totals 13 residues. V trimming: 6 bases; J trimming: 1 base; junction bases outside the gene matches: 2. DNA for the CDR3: TGTGCCATCAGCAGCGGGGTCCAAGAGACCCAGTACTTC. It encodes CAISSGVQETQYF.

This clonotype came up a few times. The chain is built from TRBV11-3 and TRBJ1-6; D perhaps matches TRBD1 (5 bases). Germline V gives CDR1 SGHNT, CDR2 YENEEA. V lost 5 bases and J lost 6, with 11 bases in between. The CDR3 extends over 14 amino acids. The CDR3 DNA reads TGTGCCAGCAGCCCCGGACACTTTAATTCACCCCTCCACTTT. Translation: CASSPGHFNSPLHF. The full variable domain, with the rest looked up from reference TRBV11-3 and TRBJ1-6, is EAGVVQSPRYKIIEKKQPVAFWCNPISGHNTLYWYLQNLGQGPELLIRYENEEAVDDSQLPKDRFSAERLKGVDSTLKIQPAELGDSAVYLCASSPGHFNSPLHFGNGTRLTVT.

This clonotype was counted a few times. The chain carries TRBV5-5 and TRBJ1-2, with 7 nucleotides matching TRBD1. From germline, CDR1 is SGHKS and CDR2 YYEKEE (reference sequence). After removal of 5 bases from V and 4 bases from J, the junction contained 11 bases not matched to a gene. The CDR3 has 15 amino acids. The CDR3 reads CASRVSPGTVYGYTF. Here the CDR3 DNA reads TGTGCCAGCAGAGTGTCCCCCGGGACAGTCTATGGCTACACCTTC.